This TCR beta chain was sequenced in a study of cytomegalovirus exposure and HLA in healthy donors. The overall study: The approximately 120 validation repertoires, a later analysis reported, used the same platform as the 550 to 700 repertoires from the first cohort. Broader study findings: Most TCRs appeared rarely, but some public TCRs recurred in many donors.

Comment on this clone: Its antigen is as yet unknown.

Some clones are missing from TCRdb's copy, which holds only in-frame ones; the method was immunoSEQ multiplex PCR. The sample contains about 190,000 clones, 75% to 90% of which appear only once. V lost 2 bases, J lost 7 bases, and 21 bases lay in between. CDR3 length: 17 residues. Germline V gene sequence: CDR1 SGHVS, CDR2 FQNEAQ. The sample taken for sequencing was PBMCs. This clonotype originated in a man younger than 35 in good health and CMV-seropositive. V usage is TRBV7-8 and J usage is TRBJ2-1; D is ambiguous. The CDR3 protein is CASSLLRTSSRVNEQFF. The CDR3 DNA sequence: TGTGCCAGCAGCTTACTACGTACTTCCTCGCGTGTGAATGAGCAGTTCTTC.